This T cell receptor beta chain emerged from a study of blood T cell repertoires in COVID-19. The length of the CDR3 is 14 residues. Germline V gene data show CDR1 as SGDLS and CDR2 as YYNGEE. Trimming left V 0 bases short and J 2 bases short, with 9 bases between. The data were produced by immunoSEQ multiplex PCR, yet TCRdb's version contains in-frame clones alone and is incomplete. Here the sample spans about 310,000 clones, around 90% being singletons. The sample was peripheral blood. The TCR originated in a man aged 18 to 30 with active or convalescent COVID-19. V gene TRBV9 combines with J gene TRBJ2-7, with D uncertain. DNA of the CDR3: TGTGCCAGCAGCGTAGAGTTACATCCCTACGAGCAGTACTTC. It translates to CASSVELHPYEQYF. The full variable domain, its missing parts supplied by reference TRBV9 and TRBJ2-7, is DSGVTQTPKHLITATGQRVTLRCSPRSGDLSVYWYQQSLDQGLQFLIQYYNGEERAKGNILERFSAQQFPDLHSELNLSSLELGDSALYFCASSVELHPYEQYFGPGTRLTVT.